This TCR beta chain derives from a study of blood T cell repertoires in COVID-19. Generated by immunoSEQ multiplex PCR, the TCRdb table keeps only in-frame clones and is missing some. The sample shows fewer than 350,000 clones, 81% of them seen only once. Trimming took off 2 bases at V and 0 bases at J, with 15 bases between the two ends. The germline V gene has CDR1 WNHNN and CDR2 SYGVQD (reference sequence). The CDR3 has 17 residues. The sequence was obtained from a woman aged 60-70 years with active or convalescent COVID-19. The chain employs TRBV10-1 and TRBJ2-3, with D possibly matching TRBD1 (6 bases). Sequenced sample: peripheral blood. The CDR3 loop reads CASSEKLGGSSTDTQYF. Written as DNA, the CDR3 is TGCGCCAGCAGTGAGAAACTAGGGGGATCTAGCACAGATACGCAGTATTTT.